The following is a T cell receptor beta chain sequence with its context. The antigen remains unidentified. Documented time point: week 35, safety follow-up. Topical imiquimod accompanied each vaccine dose, which consisted of 300 ug of mutant IDH1 20-mer peptide. This sample is part of a study of a mutant IDH1 vaccine in newly diagnosed glioma. About the study: Week 35 was safety follow-up visit V12; week 47 was end-of-study visit V13.

CDR3 length: 11 amino acids. The V and J ends lost 10 bases and 2 bases respectively, with 8 bases between them. CDR1 and CDR2 (germline): LNHDA, SQIVND (reference sequence). This table comes from immunoSEQ multiplex PCR, and its TCRdb copy is limited to in-frame clones, with some not included. The sample records over 65,000 clones, about four fifths being singletons. This chain connects TRBV19 to TRBJ1-2; D is unclear. This specimen was PBMCs, taken from a glioma patient whose treatment included an IDH1 peptide vaccine. The receptor's source is a man younger than 35 with glioma. CDR3 amino acids: CATRYNYGYTF. The CDR3 DNA reads as TGTGCCACCCGGTACAACTATGGCTACACCTTC. The full variable domain, in which reference TRBV19 and TRBJ1-2 provide the parts outside the CDR3, is DGGITQSPKYLFRKEGQNVTLSCEQNLNHDAMYWYRQDPGQGLRLIYYSQIVNDFQKGDIAEGYSVSREKKESFPLTVTSAQKNPTAFYLCATRYNYGYTFGSGTRLTVV.